Shown below are 13 T cell receptor beta chains from a single sample sequenced in a study of blood T cell repertoires in COVID-19. TCRdb's table, derived via immunoSEQ multiplex PCR, lists solely in-frame clones and lacks some. The data show under 500,000 clones, 80% to 90% seen once. Input material: PBMCs or T cells enriched from blood (not recorded which). These receptors all stem from a man aged 25 to 40 who had recovered from COVID-19.

This chain joins TRBV5-1 and TRBJ2-5; D is ambiguous. The CDR3 covers 12 residues. The germline V gene has CDR1 SGHRS and CDR2 YFSETQ. Trimming left V 2 bases short and J 2 bases short, with 4 bases between. The DNA for the CDR3 is TGCGCCAGCAGCTTTAAACAAGAGACCCAGTACTTC. It specifies CASSFKQETQYF.

V is TRBV10-3 and J is TRBJ2-7; 9 bases map to TRBD2. This CDR3 comprises 13 residues. Germline loops: CDR1 ENHRY, CDR2 SYGVKD. Trimming at V came to 9 bases and at J to 3 bases, leaving 6 bases not matched to a gene. The CDR3 DNA reads TGTGCCATGTCCGGGACTAGCAGCTACGAGCAGTACTTC. Its translation: CAMSGTSSYEQYF.

The rearrangement uses TRBV7-9 and TRBJ2-3; no clear D gene. The CDR3 has 14 amino acids. Germline CDR1 reads SEHNR; CDR2 reads FQNEAQ (reference sequence). V was trimmed by 4 bases and J by 2 bases, leaving 10 bases between them. Here the CDR3 reads CASSSPGPTDTQYF. The CDR3 nucleotides are TGTGCCAGCAGCTCCCCGGGTCCCACAGATACGCAGTATTTT. The full variable domain, its missing parts supplied by reference TRBV7-9 and TRBJ2-3, is DTGVSQNPRHKITKRGQNVTFRCDPISEHNRLYWYRQTLGQGPEFLTYFQNEAQLEKSRLLSDRFSAERPKGSFSTLEIQRTEQGDSAMYLCASSSPGPTDTQYFGPGTRLTVL.

The J gene is TRBJ2-5, the V gene TRBV9; D not certain. This CDR3 has 14 amino acids. V lost 1 base and J 0 bases, leaving 7 bases between the germline ends. Germline CDR1 SGDLS, CDR2 YYNGEE. The DNA for the CDR3 is TGTGCCAGCAGCGTAAGCACAGACCAAGAGACCCAGTACTTC. It encodes CASSVSTDQETQYF.

With regard to this clone: Other DNA variants within this sample encode the same CDR3. As DNA, the CDR3 is TGTGCCAGCAGCTTGCCTAGCGGGAGCCAGGGAGAGACCCAGTACTTC. This gives the protein CASSLPSGSQGETQYF. This chain joins TRBV5-4 and TRBJ2-5; 10 bases map to TRBD2. This CDR3 comprises 16 residues. Trimming removed 1 base from V and 4 bases from J; junction bases left unmatched: 7. Germline-derived CDR1 and CDR2 are SGHNT and YYREEE (reference sequence).

V usage is TRBV6-6 and J usage is TRBJ1-4, with a weak D call TRBD1 (5 bases). This CDR3 is 14 amino acids long. Per the germline V gene, CDR1 is MNHNY and CDR2 is SVGAGI (reference sequence). Between the trimmed V and J ends, which lost 6 bases and 7 bases, there was a span of 15 bases. CDR3 nucleotides: TGTGCCAGCAGGGGCGCCATGCAGGGTGAAAAACTGTTTTTT. This translates into CASRGAMQGEKLFF.

The chain's CDR3 is CASSQESGVLSVYF. CDR3 bases: TGTGCCAGCAGCCAAGAGTCAGGGGTCCTTTCGGTTTATTTT. The chain employs TRBV3-1 (or the pseudogene TRBV3-2) and TRBJ1-3; possible D gene TRBD1, 6 bases. V was trimmed by 0 bases and J by 16 bases, leaving 19 bases between them. The V gene's germline CDR1 is LGHDT and CDR2 YNNKEL (reference sequence). This CDR3 contains 14 residues.

The chain recombines TRBV7-2 with TRBJ1-2; 8 bases are shared with TRBD1. CDR1 SGHTA and CDR2 FQGNSA come from the germline V gene. The CDR3 is 15 amino acids. The junction had 11 bases not matched to a gene; V was cut back by 5 bases and J by 6 bases. The CDR3 nucleotides are TGTGCCAGCAGCGTGACAGGGGAGGCCATACATGGCTACACCTTC. It encodes CASSVTGEAIHGYTF.

This clone was counted a few times. The V and J genes are TRBV5-1 and TRBJ1-6; no clear D. Germline V gene lookup returns CDR1 SGHRS and CDR2 YFSETQ. V dropped 0 bases and J dropped 5 bases, with 6 bases sitting between them. This CDR3 spans 14 amino acids. This CDR3 reads CASSLAQDNSPLHF. CDR3 sequence (DNA): TGCGCCAGCAGCTTGGCGCAGGATAATTCACCCCTCCACTTT.

This chain links TRBV13 with TRBJ2-7; D may be TRBD2 (6 bases). The CDR3 has 16 residues. Germline V gene sequence: CDR1 PRHDT, CDR2 FYEKMQ (reference sequence). Trimming removed 3 bases from V and 0 bases from J, with 15 bases in between. In DNA form, the CDR3 reads TGTGCCAGCAGCTTCTGGCGGGACCCCAGCTCCTACGAGCAGTACTTC. Its translation is CASSFWRDPSSYEQYF.

CDR3 residues: CASSQTTGTGEQYF. The CDR3 nucleotides read TGTGCCAGCTCACAAACCACAGGGACGGGGGAGCAGTACTTC. The chain is built from TRBV18 and TRBJ2-7, with a weak D call TRBD1 (6 bases). From germline, CDR1 is KGHSH and CDR2 LQKENI. CDR3 size: 14 residues. The V and J ends lost 4 bases and 7 bases respectively, with 17 bases between them.

The rearrangement uses TRBV7-9 and TRBJ2-2; maybe TRBD1 (5 bases). Deletions cut 0 bases from V and 6 bases from J, with 8 bases between. The germline gives CDR1 SEHNR, CDR2 FQNEAQ (reference sequence). The CDR3 runs 14 residues. This CDR3 reads CASSLASRAGELFF. The CDR3 region has the DNA TGTGCCAGCAGCTTAGCGAGCAGGGCCGGGGAGCTGTTTTTT.

The chain is built from TRBV23-1 and TRBJ1-2; D might be TRBD1 (5 bases). TRBV23-1 is an ORF for which the function is uncertain. The CDR3 consists of 16 residues. The V gene lost 4 bases and the J gene lost 8 bases, with 23 bases spanning the gap. Here the CDR3 reads CASSRRGRKVLFGYTF. The DNA of the CDR3 is TGCGCCAGCAGTCGGAGGGGTCGGAAAGTACTTTTCGGCTACACCTTC.